This TCR beta chain is from a study of molecular identifiers for immune sequencing clone quantification. Study-wide background: Replicates partitioned RNA from around 18,000 or 91,000 naive CD8 cells into five parts, sequencing four.

There are a few counts of this clonotype. Its antigen remains unidentified. Overall study findings and caveats: Under 1% of molecules in naive cells, but over 99% of effector molecules, belonged to clones above 20 RNA copies. A shared barcode on identical TCR molecules could lead to underestimated sizes for highly expanded clones.

Trimming took 7 bases from V and 6 from J, leaving 19 bases between them. This CDR3 has 15 residues. Germline CDR1 is MNHEY and CDR2 is SVGEGT. MiXCR, applied by TCRdb to the PCR reads, yields one record per CDR3 protein. The profile shows 460,000 or so distinct CDR3 sequences, about a fifth of them singletons. The sequenced sample consisted of naive CD8+ T cells from blood, with Jurkat cell RNA spiked in. Documented subset: FACS-sorted CD8+CD4-CCR7+CD45RA+ naive T cells. This chain uses TRBV6-2 or TRBV6-3 with TRBJ2-1; D perhaps matches TRBD1 (6 bases). This TCR was recovered from a human donor in good health. Some libraries in this study had Jurkat cell RNA spiked in. The CDR3 sequence is CASTSTTGRGNEQFF. In nucleotides, the CDR3 is TGTGCCAGCACCTCAACCACAGGCAGGGGCAATGAGCAGTTCTTC.